These T cell receptor beta chains were read from a single sample in a study of cytomegalovirus exposure and HLA in healthy donors. Only in-frame clones appear in the TCRdb table, and some are missing; sequencing was by immunoSEQ multiplex PCR. The data show tens of thousands of clones, approximately 89% seen once. Input material: PBMCs. The receptors originated from a woman under 30 in good health and CMV-seropositive. The CDR3 runs from the conserved cysteine through the conserved F or W. The order of the fields is V gene, J gene, D gene, clone size, CDR3 protein, CDR3 DNA. D genes are given only for firm matches. A clone size is listed for some rows: how often the clone was seen (once, few, many), or a class if it is expanded.

v_call: TRBV9
j_call: TRBJ1-2
d_call: NA
clone_size: NA
cdr3_aa: CASSVDHRTNGYTF
cdr3_nt: TGTGCCAGCAGCGTAGATCACAGGACTAATGGCTACACCTTC

v_call: TRBV19
j_call: TRBJ1-5
d_call: NA
clone_size: NA
cdr3_aa: CASSVRTPDQPQHF
cdr3_nt: TGTGCCAGTAGTGTCAGAACCCCCGATCAGCCCCAGCATTTT

v_call: TRBV6-1
j_call: TRBJ2-7
d_call: NA
clone_size: NA
cdr3_aa: CASSAQAGPSYEQYF
cdr3_nt: TGTGCCAGCAGTGCCCAGGCAGGTCCCTCCTACGAGCAGTACTTC

v_call: TRBV28
j_call: TRBJ2-2
d_call: NA
clone_size: NA
cdr3_aa: CASSPEPTGTELFF
cdr3_nt: TGTGCCAGCAGTCCCGAACCGACCGGGACTGAGCTGTTTTTT

v_call: TRBV7-9
j_call: TRBJ2-3
d_call: TRBD2
clone_size: NA
cdr3_aa: CASRPGLAGDTQYF
cdr3_nt: TGTGCCAGCAGGCCGGGACTAGCTGGAGATACGCAGTATTTT

v_call: TRBV6-5
j_call: TRBJ2-5
d_call: TRBD2
clone_size: NA
cdr3_aa: CASSPAGREETQYF
cdr3_nt: TGTGCCAGCAGTCCCGCGGGGAGGGAAGAGACCCAGTACTTC

v_call: TRBV7-9
j_call: TRBJ2-7
d_call: NA
clone_size: NA
cdr3_aa: CASSLAQGPSSYEQYF
cdr3_nt: TGTGCCAGCAGCTTAGCGCAGGGCCCGAGCTCCTACGAGCAGTACTTC

v_call: TRBV19
j_call: TRBJ1-3
d_call: NA
clone_size: NA
cdr3_aa: CASSIGVAGNTIYF
cdr3_nt: TGTGCCAGTAGTATAGGAGTTGCTGGAAACACCATATATTTT

v_call: TRBV12-5
j_call: TRBJ1-2
d_call: NA
clone_size: NA
cdr3_aa: CASTRGVDGYTF
cdr3_nt: TGTGCTAGTACCCGGGGAGTGGATGGCTACACCTTC

v_call: TRBV28
j_call: TRBJ2-1
d_call: TRBD1
clone_size: NA
cdr3_aa: CASSSLKARTGLNEQFF
cdr3_nt: TGTGCCAGCAGTTCTCTAAAGGCTAGGACAGGGTTAAATGAGCAGTTCTTC

v_call: TRBV9
j_call: TRBJ2-1
d_call: TRBD2
clone_size: NA
cdr3_aa: CASSVHKAGGPTEQFF
cdr3_nt: TGTGCCAGCAGCGTCCATAAAGCGGGGGGGCCGACTGAGCAGTTCTTC

v_call: TRBV28
j_call: TRBJ1-2
d_call: TRBD1
clone_size: NA
cdr3_aa: CASSGRGQPMSYGYTF
cdr3_nt: TGTGCCAGCAGTGGGCGGGGACAGCCAATGAGCTATGGCTACACCTTC

v_call: TRBV28
j_call: TRBJ2-1
d_call: TRBD2
clone_size: NA
cdr3_aa: CASSLAGGLAGVLYNEQFF
cdr3_nt: TGTGCCAGCAGTTTAGCGGGCGGCCTAGCGGGGGTCCTGTACAATGAGCAGTTCTTC

v_call: TRBV19
j_call: TRBJ1-1
d_call: NA
clone_size: NA
cdr3_aa: CASSLIPGTTGAEAFF
cdr3_nt: TGTGCCAGTAGTCTTATACCTGGGACAACCGGCGCTGAAGCTTTCTTT

v_call: TRBV15
j_call: TRBJ1-5
d_call: NA
clone_size: NA
cdr3_aa: CATSRRRRGVGDQPQHF
cdr3_nt: TGTGCCACCAGCAGAAGGCGGAGGGGCGTAGGGGATCAGCCCCAGCATTTT

v_call: TRBV4-2
j_call: TRBJ1-2
d_call: TRBD1
clone_size: NA
cdr3_aa: CASSQFFDRGRKGYTF
cdr3_nt: TGTGCCAGCAGCCAATTCTTCGACAGGGGGAGGAAGGGCTACACCTTC

v_call: TRBV2
j_call: TRBJ2-1
d_call: NA
clone_size: NA
cdr3_aa: CASIDSYNEQFF
cdr3_nt: TGTGCCAGCATTGACAGCTACAATGAGCAGTTCTTC

v_call: TRBV4-1
j_call: TRBJ2-7
d_call: TRBD2
clone_size: NA
cdr3_aa: CASSQGSGGLSYEQYF
cdr3_nt: TGCGCCAGCAGCCAAGGAAGCGGGGGGCTCTCCTACGAGCAGTACTTC

v_call: TRBV7-9
j_call: TRBJ1-5
d_call: NA
clone_size: NA
cdr3_aa: CASSSRDQPQHF
cdr3_nt: TGTGCCAGCAGCAGCCGGGATCAGCCCCAGCATTTT

v_call: TRBV18
j_call: TRBJ2-1
d_call: NA
clone_size: NA
cdr3_aa: CASSFENYEQFF
cdr3_nt: TGTGCCAGCTCATTCGAGAACTATGAGCAGTTCTTC

v_call: TRBV7-2
j_call: TRBJ1-1
d_call: TRBD1
clone_size: NA
cdr3_aa: CASSGRQGSTEAFF
cdr3_nt: TGTGCCAGCAGCGGGCGACAGGGGAGCACTGAAGCTTTCTTT

v_call: TRBV11-2
j_call: TRBJ2-6
d_call: TRBD1
clone_size: NA
cdr3_aa: CASRRPGTGWDSGANVLTF
cdr3_nt: TGTGCCAGCAGACGTCCCGGGACAGGGTGGGACTCTGGGGCCAACGTCCTGACTTTC

v_call: TRBV15
j_call: TRBJ1-2
d_call: TRBD1
clone_size: NA
cdr3_aa: CATSSRTGGSGYTF
cdr3_nt: TGTGCCACCAGCAGTCGGACAGGGGGCAGTGGCTACACCTTC

v_call: TRBV9
j_call: TRBJ2-2
d_call: NA
clone_size: NA
cdr3_aa: CASSVASGGQGGELFF
cdr3_nt: TGTGCCAGCAGCGTAGCGTCGGGGGGCCAGGGCGGGGAGCTGTTTTTT

v_call: TRBV15
j_call: TRBJ2-3
d_call: TRBD2
clone_size: few
cdr3_aa: CATSRDGGGTDTQYF
cdr3_nt: TGTGCCACCAGCAGAGATGGGGGGGGCACAGATACGCAGTATTTT

v_call: TRBV10-3
j_call: TRBJ2-1
d_call: TRBD2
clone_size: NA
cdr3_aa: CAISESSSGGGYNEQFF
cdr3_nt: TGTGCCATCAGTGAGTCGAGCTCGGGGGGAGGGTACAATGAGCAGTTCTTC

v_call: TRBV2
j_call: TRBJ2-3
d_call: TRBD2
clone_size: NA
cdr3_aa: CASSLAGGGTDTQYF
cdr3_nt: TGTGCCAGCAGCCTAGCGGGGGGTGGCACAGATACGCAGTATTTT

v_call: TRBV6-1
j_call: TRBJ1-2
d_call: NA
clone_size: NA
cdr3_aa: CASSGAGRYGYTF
cdr3_nt: TGTGCCAGCAGTGGGGCGGGAAGATATGGCTACACCTTC

v_call: TRBV2
j_call: TRBJ1-1
d_call: TRBD1
clone_size: NA
cdr3_aa: CASSEISGQGSGTEAFF
cdr3_nt: TGTGCCAGCAGTGAAATTTCAGGACAGGGGTCTGGCACTGAAGCTTTCTTT

v_call: TRBV5-5
j_call: TRBJ1-1
d_call: NA
clone_size: once
cdr3_aa: CASSLWFFGEAFF
cdr3_nt: TGTGCCAGCAGCCTGTGGTTCTTCGGTGAAGCTTTCTTT

v_call: TRBV9
j_call: TRBJ1-2
d_call: NA
clone_size: few
cdr3_aa: CASSVGFEAYGYTF
cdr3_nt: TGTGCCAGCAGCGTAGGCTTCGAGGCTTATGGCTACACCTTC

v_call: TRBV19
j_call: TRBJ1-4
d_call: NA
clone_size: NA
cdr3_aa: CASSTSGARNEKLFF
cdr3_nt: TGTGCCAGTAGTACCTCGGGAGCCCGTAATGAAAAACTGTTTTTT

v_call: TRBV9
j_call: TRBJ1-5
d_call: TRBD1
clone_size: NA
cdr3_aa: CASAGTATNQPQHF
cdr3_nt: TGTGCCAGCGCCGGGACAGCAACTAATCAGCCCCAGCATTTT

v_call: TRBV6-1
j_call: TRBJ1-6
d_call: TRBD1
clone_size: once
cdr3_aa: CASNRDRVNSPLHF
cdr3_nt: TGTGCCAGTAACCGGGACAGGGTAAATTCACCCCTCCACTTT

v_call: TRBV5-1
j_call: TRBJ2-7
d_call: TRBD2
clone_size: NA
cdr3_aa: CASSYRSGRAYEQYF
cdr3_nt: TGCGCCAGCAGCTACAGGAGTGGGAGGGCCTACGAGCAGTACTTC

v_call: TRBV30
j_call: TRBJ2-2
d_call: NA
clone_size: NA
cdr3_aa: CAWRRGRTGELFF
cdr3_nt: TGTGCCTGGAGAAGGGGTCGTACCGGGGAGCTGTTTTTT

v_call: TRBV6-5
j_call: TRBJ1-1
d_call: NA
clone_size: NA
cdr3_aa: CASSGDFTEAFF
cdr3_nt: TGTGCCAGCAGCGGGGACTTCACTGAAGCTTTCTTT

v_call: TRBV6-1
j_call: TRBJ1-1
d_call: NA
clone_size: few
cdr3_aa: CASSGTAQGAFF
cdr3_nt: TGTGCCAGCAGTGGGACAGCCCAGGGAGCTTTCTTT

v_call: TRBV14
j_call: TRBJ1-2
d_call: TRBD1
clone_size: NA
cdr3_aa: CASSQEAKGTGRKGYTF
cdr3_nt: TGTGCCAGCAGCCAAGAAGCCAAAGGGACAGGGCGAAAAGGCTACACCTTC

v_call: TRBV28
j_call: TRBJ1-2
d_call: NA
clone_size: NA
cdr3_aa: CASSLHARTNYGHTF
cdr3_nt: TGTGCCAGCAGTTTACACGCCCGGACTAACTATGGCCACACCTTC

v_call: TRBV5-1
j_call: TRBJ1-1
d_call: NA
clone_size: NA
cdr3_aa: CASSLGRGADTEAFF
cdr3_nt: TGCGCCAGCAGCCTTGGGAGGGGGGCGGACACTGAAGCTTTCTTT

v_call: TRBV11-1
j_call: TRBJ2-1
d_call: NA
clone_size: NA
cdr3_aa: CASSLSRAGIGNEQFF
cdr3_nt: TGTGCCAGCAGCTTAAGCAGGGCAGGGATTGGGAATGAGCAGTTCTTC

v_call: TRBV5-5
j_call: TRBJ1-4
d_call: TRBD1
clone_size: NA
cdr3_aa: CASSTVGGGLNEKLFF
cdr3_nt: TGTGCCAGCAGCACGGTAGGGGGCGGATTAAATGAAAAACTGTTTTTT

v_call: TRBV6-1
j_call: TRBJ2-3
d_call: TRBD2
clone_size: NA
cdr3_aa: CASSVGRASTDTQYF
cdr3_nt: TGTGCCAGCAGTGTCGGGAGGGCTAGCACAGATACGCAGTATTTT

v_call: TRBV6-1
j_call: TRBJ2-7
d_call: NA
clone_size: many
cdr3_aa: CASSETPGMAYEQYF
cdr3_nt: TGTGCCAGCAGTGAAACCCCGGGGATGGCCTACGAGCAGTACTTC

v_call: TRBV30
j_call: TRBJ2-2
d_call: TRBD1
clone_size: NA
cdr3_aa: CAWAGTGGISGELFF
cdr3_nt: TGTGCCTGGGCCGGGACAGGGGGCATTTCCGGGGAGCTGTTTTTT

v_call: TRBV7-2
j_call: TRBJ2-2
d_call: NA
clone_size: NA
cdr3_aa: CASSPRGITGELFF
cdr3_nt: TGTGCCAGCAGCCCTAGGGGGATCACCGGGGAGCTGTTTTTT

v_call: TRBV11-3
j_call: TRBJ2-5
d_call: TRBD1
clone_size: NA
cdr3_aa: CASSSQTTGGGVETQYF
cdr3_nt: TGTGCCAGCAGCTCACAGACGACAGGGGGCGGGGTAGAGACCCAGTACTTC

v_call: TRBV19
j_call: TRBJ2-7
d_call: TRBD1
clone_size: NA
cdr3_aa: CASEPTGFVSEQYF
cdr3_nt: TGTGCCAGTGAACCGACAGGGTTTGTTAGCGAGCAGTACTTC

v_call: TRBV14
j_call: TRBJ2-5
d_call: NA
clone_size: NA
cdr3_aa: CASSQRLTGVMWETQYF
cdr3_nt: TGTGCCAGCAGCCAACGTTTAACGGGAGTTATGTGGGAGACCCAGTACTTC

v_call: TRBV5-1
j_call: TRBJ1-6
d_call: NA
clone_size: NA
cdr3_aa: CASSLGQNSPLHF
cdr3_nt: TGCGCCAGCAGCTTGGGACAGAATTCACCCCTCCACTTT

v_call: TRBV11-1
j_call: TRBJ2-2
d_call: NA
clone_size: NA
cdr3_aa: CASGPGTLLRTGELFF
cdr3_nt: TGTGCAAGCGGCCCGGGTACCCTTTTGAGGACCGGGGAGCTGTTTTTT

v_call: TRBV5-1
j_call: TRBJ1-1
d_call: TRBD1
clone_size: NA
cdr3_aa: CASSPTGGGLNTEAFF
cdr3_nt: TGCGCCAGCAGCCCGACAGGGGGCGGGTTAAACACTGAAGCTTTCTTT

v_call: TRBV4-1
j_call: TRBJ2-1
d_call: NA
clone_size: NA
cdr3_aa: CASSQDYGQPYNEQFF
cdr3_nt: TGCGCCAGCAGCCAAGACTACGGACAGCCCTACAATGAGCAGTTCTTC